This T cell receptor beta chain was found in a study of T cells in Graves' hyperthyroidism and ophthalmopathy. Study-level results: Most thyroid clonotypes with frequency above 0.001 were detected in blood.

Trimming cost V 3 bases and J 4 bases; bases outside gene matches: 8. CDR1 and CDR2 (germline): SGHRS, YFSETQ. The CDR3 extends over 16 amino acids. Among the patients, aged 18 to 65, hyperthyroidism was newly diagnosed and had lasted under 2 months. As to this clonotype: Its antigen is unidentified.

The CDR3 regions of TCR beta were amplified from RNA transcripts. Using the HTBI primer set, a first-round RT-PCR was run on the TCR CDR3. TCRdb called the multiplex PCR reads again in MiXCR, with one record for every CDR3 protein. The repertoire has 650,000 to 850,000 distinct CDR3 sequences, 18% of them found once; the top ten carry 16%. Sequencing was done on a sample of blood. The sequence derives from a woman aged 50 to 60 with Graves' hyperthyroidism that later progressed to Graves' ophthalmopathy. The V gene is TRBV5-1, the J gene TRBJ1-4, with 8 bases that match TRBD1. In DNA form, the CDR3 reads TGCGCCAGCAGCTCGCACGCACAGGGGGTTAATGAAAAACTGTTTTTT. Its translation is CASSSHAQGVNEKLFF.